The rows below give T cell receptor beta chains drawn from one sample of a study of cytomegalovirus exposure and HLA in healthy donors. Produced via immunoSEQ multiplex PCR; TCRdb's table is partial and in-frame only. The sample yields around 130,000 clones, around 80% seen once. Material for sequencing was PBMCs. These receptors all come from a man in his thirties or forties in good health and CMV-seronegative. CDR3s leave out the opening cysteine and the closing phenylalanine or tryptophan. Fields, in order: V gene, J gene, CDR3 protein.

v_call: TRBV19
j_call: TRBJ2-5
cdr3_aa: ASSSRETQY

v_call: TRBV7-9
j_call: TRBJ2-5
cdr3_aa: ASSWDREETQY

v_call: TRBV29-1
j_call: TRBJ2-3
cdr3_aa: SVTELLLTDTQY

v_call: TRBV18
j_call: TRBJ1-5
cdr3_aa: ASSPGSQPQH

v_call: TRBV6-1
j_call: TRBJ2-3
cdr3_aa: ASSTGADTQY

v_call: TRBV4-1
j_call: TRBJ2-5
cdr3_aa: ASSRRLTGGETQY

v_call: TRBV6-1
j_call: TRBJ2-7
cdr3_aa: ASSETSPEQY

v_call: TRBV6-5
j_call: TRBJ1-4
cdr3_aa: ASSYSSTTNEKLF

v_call: TRBV10-3
j_call: TRBJ2-3
cdr3_aa: AISVGGVGDTQY

v_call: TRBV13
j_call: TRBJ2-5
cdr3_aa: ASSLGRETQY

v_call: TRBV4-1
j_call: TRBJ2-7
cdr3_aa: ASSRPGLGYEQY

v_call: TRBV4-1
j_call: TRBJ2-7
cdr3_aa: ASSQGRLAGSYEQY

v_call: TRBV2
j_call: TRBJ1-1
cdr3_aa: ASMELFMNTEAF

v_call: TRBV4-3
j_call: TRBJ2-7
cdr3_aa: ASSQDRTGRNEQY

v_call: TRBV29-1
j_call: TRBJ2-1
cdr3_aa: SATGTSGRHIYEQF

v_call: TRBV25-1
j_call: TRBJ2-1
cdr3_aa: ASSVGAVNEQF

v_call: TRBV11-2
j_call: TRBJ1-3
cdr3_aa: ASSLQAVSGNTIY

v_call: TRBV5-1
j_call: TRBJ2-1
cdr3_aa: ASSSGTGGDEQF

v_call: TRBV5-4
j_call: TRBJ2-3
cdr3_aa: ASSFKWGGTDTQY

v_call: TRBV4-1
j_call: TRBJ2-7
cdr3_aa: ASSGTSSGEQY

v_call: TRBV10-3
j_call: TRBJ1-2
cdr3_aa: AIRAPSIGVYGYT

v_call: TRBV29-1
j_call: TRBJ1-3
cdr3_aa: SVDGGGPGNTIY

v_call: TRBV21-1
j_call: TRBJ1-5
cdr3_aa: ASSRGTGGHQPQH

v_call: TRBV7-2
j_call: TRBJ1-1
cdr3_aa: ASSWTRDSEAF

v_call: TRBV5-6
j_call: TRBJ1-1
cdr3_aa: ASSMGVSDTEAF

v_call: TRBV2
j_call: TRBJ2-1
cdr3_aa: ASSELQGIMDEQF

v_call: TRBV18
j_call: TRBJ2-1
cdr3_aa: ASSTGGGPYNEQF

v_call: TRBV5-1
j_call: TRBJ2-7
cdr3_aa: ASSLRTEAYEQY

v_call: TRBV4-3
j_call: TRBJ2-1
cdr3_aa: ASSLEGDSYNEQF

v_call: TRBV29-1
j_call: TRBJ1-1
cdr3_aa: SVKGQQNTEAF

v_call: TRBV4-2
j_call: TRBJ1-5
cdr3_aa: ASSPHLGQPYFDQPQH

v_call: TRBV5-1
j_call: TRBJ2-7
cdr3_aa: ASSLGQLLNYEQY

v_call: TRBV7-2
j_call: TRBJ1-1
cdr3_aa: ASSLPGWNTEAF